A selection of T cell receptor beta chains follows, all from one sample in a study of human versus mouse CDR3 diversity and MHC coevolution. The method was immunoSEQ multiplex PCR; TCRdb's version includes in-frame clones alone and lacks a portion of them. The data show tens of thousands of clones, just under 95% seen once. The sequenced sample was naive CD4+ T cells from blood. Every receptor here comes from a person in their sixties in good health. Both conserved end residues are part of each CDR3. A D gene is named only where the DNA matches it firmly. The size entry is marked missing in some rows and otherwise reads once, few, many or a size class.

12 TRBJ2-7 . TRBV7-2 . CASQGEPHEQYF TGTGCCAGCCAAGGGGAACCCCACGAGCAGTACTTC
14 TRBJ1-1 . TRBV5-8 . CASSRGGLNTEAFF TGTGCCAGCAGCCGGGGGGGCCTCAACACTGAAGCTTTCTTT
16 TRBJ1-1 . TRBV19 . CASSIGRRTRAGEAFF TGTGCCAGTAGTATCGGACGTCGGACTCGGGCCGGTGAAGCTTTCTTT
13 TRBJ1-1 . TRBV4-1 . CASSYRENTEAFF TGCGCCAGCAGCTACAGGGAGAACACTGAAGCTTTCTTT
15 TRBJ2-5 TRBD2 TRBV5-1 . CASSLDPGLQETQYF TGCGCCAGCAGCTTGGACCCGGGACTACAAGAGACCCAGTACTTC
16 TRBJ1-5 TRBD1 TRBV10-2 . CASSESGQALNQPQHF TGCGCCAGCAGTGAGTCCGGACAGGCCCTGAATCAGCCCCAGCATTTT
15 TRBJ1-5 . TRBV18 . CASSPIPNSNQPQHF TGTGCCAGCTCACCAATCCCAAATAGCAATCAGCCCCAGCATTTT
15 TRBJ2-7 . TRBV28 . CASGTTGPWAYEQYF TGTGCCAGCGGAACAACAGGGCCCTGGGCCTACGAGCAGTACTTC
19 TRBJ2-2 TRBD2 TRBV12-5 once CASGLVGLAGGPSTGELFF TGTGCTAGTGGTTTGGTCGGGCTAGCGGGAGGGCCGAGCACCGGGGAGCTGTTTTTT
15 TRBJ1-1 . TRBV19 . CASSIAAGAGTEAFF TGTGCCAGTAGTATAGCTGCAGGGGCGGGCACTGAAGCTTTCTTT
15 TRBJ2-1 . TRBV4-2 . CASSRGAGTYNEQFF TGTGCCAGCAGCCGAGGGGCGGGGACCTACAATGAGCAGTTCTTC
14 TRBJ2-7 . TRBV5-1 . CASSSNSAGSEQYF TGCGCCAGCAGCTCAAACTCCGCCGGGAGCGAGCAGTACTTC
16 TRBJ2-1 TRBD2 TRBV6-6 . CASSSLAGGLYNEQFF TGTGCCAGCAGTTCCCTAGCGGGAGGGCTGTACAATGAGCAGTTCTTC
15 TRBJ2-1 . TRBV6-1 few CASSKLVAISDEQFF TGTGCCAGCAGCAAACTAGTGGCTATATCTGATGAGCAGTTCTTC
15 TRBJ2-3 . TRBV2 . CASSGVQLSTDTQYF TGTGCCAGCAGTGGAGTACAGTTGTCGACAGATACGCAGTATTTT
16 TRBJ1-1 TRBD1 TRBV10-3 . CAIRGGQGQKNTEAFF TGTGCCATCAGGGGGGGACAGGGACAGAAGAACACTGAAGCTTTCTTT
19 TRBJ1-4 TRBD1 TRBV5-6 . CASSVMGQGAPATNEKLFF TGTGCCAGCAGCGTCATGGGACAGGGGGCCCCTGCAACTAATGAAAAACTGTTTTTT
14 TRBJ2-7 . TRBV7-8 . CASSPASSPYEQYF TGTGCCAGCAGCCCCGCGAGCTCGCCCTACGAGCAGTACTTC
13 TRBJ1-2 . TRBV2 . CASRVAVAYGYTF TGTGCCAGCAGGGTTGCTGTGGCCTATGGCTACACCTTC
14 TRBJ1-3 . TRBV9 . CASSVEISGGTIYF TGTGCCAGCAGCGTAGAAATCTCCGGGGGCACCATATATTTT
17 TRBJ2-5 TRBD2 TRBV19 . CASSSNRLAGEQETQYF TGTGCCAGTAGTTCCAATCGACTAGCGGGCGAGCAAGAGACCCAGTACTTC
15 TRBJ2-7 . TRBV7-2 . CASSLGAGDSYEQYF TGTGCCAGCAGCTTAGGGGCAGGGGACTCCTACGAGCAGTACTTC
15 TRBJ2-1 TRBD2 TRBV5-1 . CASSQTSGSYNEQFF TGCGCCAGCAGCCAGACTAGCGGGAGTTACAATGAGCAGTTCTTC
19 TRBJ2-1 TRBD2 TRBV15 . CATSRETVLTSGNYNEQFF TGTGCCACCAGCAGAGAGACGGTTCTTACTAGCGGGAACTACAATGAGCAGTTCTTC
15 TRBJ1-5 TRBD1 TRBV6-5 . CASSSLDRGNQPQHF TGTGCCAGCAGTTCCCTCGACAGGGGAAATCAGCCCCAGCATTTT
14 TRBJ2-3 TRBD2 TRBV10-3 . CAISEGRGTDTQYF TGTGCCATCAGTGAGGGGAGGGGCACAGATACGCAGTATTTT
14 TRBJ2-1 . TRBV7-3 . CASSLRGVNNEQFF TGTGCCAGCAGCTTAAGGGGGGTCAACAATGAGCAGTTCTTC
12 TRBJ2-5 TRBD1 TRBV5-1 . CASSGQGETQYF TGCGCCAGCAGCGGACAGGGGGAGACCCAGTACTTC
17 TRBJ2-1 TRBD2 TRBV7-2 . CASSLGGGTPLHNEQFF TGTGCCAGCAGCTTAGGGGGAGGGACTCCTTTACACAATGAGCAGTTCTTC
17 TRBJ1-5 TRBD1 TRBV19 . CASSIGTGNLVNQPQHF TGTGCCAGTAGTATTGGGACAGGTAATTTGGTTAATCAGCCCCAGCATTTT
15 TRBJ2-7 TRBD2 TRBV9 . CASSVGEAGDYEQYF TGTGCCAGCAGCGTAGGCGAAGCGGGAGACTACGAGCAGTACTTC
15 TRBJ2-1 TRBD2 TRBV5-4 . CASSLRLAENNEQFF TGTGCCAGCAGCTTGAGGCTAGCGGAGAACAATGAGCAGTTCTTC
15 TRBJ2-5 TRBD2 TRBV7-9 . CASSLGFGGQETQYF TGTGCCAGCAGCTTAGGGTTCGGGGGGCAAGAGACCCAGTACTTC
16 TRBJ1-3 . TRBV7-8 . CASSPFVRGSGNTIYF TGTGCCAGCAGCCCGTTTGTCCGCGGCTCTGGAAACACCATATATTTT
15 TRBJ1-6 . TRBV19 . CASSIVGQTNSPLHF TGTGCCAGTAGTATAGTGGGGCAGACCAATTCACCCCTCCACTTT
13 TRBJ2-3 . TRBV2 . CASSEVGLSREYF TGTGCCAGCAGTGAGGTGGGACTCTCAAGGGAGTATTTT
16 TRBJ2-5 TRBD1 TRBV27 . CASSRNPQGAWETQYF TGTGCCAGCAGCCGGAATCCACAGGGGGCTTGGGAGACCCAGTACTTC
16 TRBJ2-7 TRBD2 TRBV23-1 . CASSHPSGSHSYEQYF TGCGCCAGCAGTCACCCTAGCGGGAGCCACTCCTACGAGCAGTACTTC
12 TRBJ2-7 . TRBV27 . CASSSYSYEQYF TGTGCCAGCAGTTCCTACTCCTACGAGCAGTACTTC
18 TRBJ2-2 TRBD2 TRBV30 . CAWSVFLGLAGVTGELFF TGTGCCTGGAGTGTATTTTTGGGACTAGCGGGAGTAACCGGGGAGCTGTTTTTT